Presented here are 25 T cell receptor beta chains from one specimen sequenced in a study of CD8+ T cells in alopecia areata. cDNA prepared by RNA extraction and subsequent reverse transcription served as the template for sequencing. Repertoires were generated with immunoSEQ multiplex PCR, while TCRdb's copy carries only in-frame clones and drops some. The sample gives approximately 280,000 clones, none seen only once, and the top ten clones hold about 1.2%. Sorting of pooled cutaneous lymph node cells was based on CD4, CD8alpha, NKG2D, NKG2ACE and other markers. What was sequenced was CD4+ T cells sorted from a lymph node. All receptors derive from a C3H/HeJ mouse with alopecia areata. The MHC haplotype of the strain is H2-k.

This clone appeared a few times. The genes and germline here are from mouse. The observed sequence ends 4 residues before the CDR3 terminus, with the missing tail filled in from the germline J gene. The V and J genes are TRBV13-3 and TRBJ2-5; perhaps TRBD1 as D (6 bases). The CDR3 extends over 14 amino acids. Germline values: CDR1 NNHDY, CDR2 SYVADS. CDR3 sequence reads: CASSDSGQKDTQYF. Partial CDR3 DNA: TGTGCCAGCAGTGATTCGGGACAAAAAGAC.

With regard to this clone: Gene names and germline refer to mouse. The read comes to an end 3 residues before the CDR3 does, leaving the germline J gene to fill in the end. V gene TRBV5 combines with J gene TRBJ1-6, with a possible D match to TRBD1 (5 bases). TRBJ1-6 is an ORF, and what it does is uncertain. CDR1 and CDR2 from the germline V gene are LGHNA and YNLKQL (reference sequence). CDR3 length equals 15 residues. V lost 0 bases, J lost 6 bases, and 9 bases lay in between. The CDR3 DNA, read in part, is TGTGCCAGCAGCCAAGAGAAGGGGATTAATTCGCCC. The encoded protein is CASSQEKGINSP. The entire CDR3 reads CASSQEKGINSPLYF.

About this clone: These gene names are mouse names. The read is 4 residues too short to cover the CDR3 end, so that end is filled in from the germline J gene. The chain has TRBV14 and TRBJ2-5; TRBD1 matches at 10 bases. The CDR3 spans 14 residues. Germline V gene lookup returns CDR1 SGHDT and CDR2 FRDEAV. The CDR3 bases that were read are TGTGCCAGCAGGGACAGGGGGGTCGGGGAC. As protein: CASRDRGVGD. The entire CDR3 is CASRDRGVGDTQYF.

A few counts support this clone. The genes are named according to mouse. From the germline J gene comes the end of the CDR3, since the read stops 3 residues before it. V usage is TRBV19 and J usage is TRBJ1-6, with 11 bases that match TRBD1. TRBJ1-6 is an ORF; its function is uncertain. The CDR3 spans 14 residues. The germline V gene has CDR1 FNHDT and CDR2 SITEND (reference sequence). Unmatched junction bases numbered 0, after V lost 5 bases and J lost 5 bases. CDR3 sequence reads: CASRDRGHNSPLYF. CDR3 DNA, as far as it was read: TGTGCCAGCAGGGACAGGGGGCATAATTCGCCC.

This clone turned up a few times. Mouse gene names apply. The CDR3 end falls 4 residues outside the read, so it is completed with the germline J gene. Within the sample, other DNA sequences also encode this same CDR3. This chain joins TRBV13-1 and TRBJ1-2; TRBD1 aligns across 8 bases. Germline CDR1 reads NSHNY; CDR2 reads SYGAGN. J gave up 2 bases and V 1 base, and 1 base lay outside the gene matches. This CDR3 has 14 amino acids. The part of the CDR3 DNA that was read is TGTGCCAGCAGTGATACAGGGGGGAACTCC. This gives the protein CASSDTGGNS. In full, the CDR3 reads CASSDTGGNSDYTF.

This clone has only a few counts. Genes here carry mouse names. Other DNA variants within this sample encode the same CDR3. The sequenced part of the CDR3 DNA is TGTGCCAGCAGTGATGCACCAGGGTCAAACTCC. It specifies CASSDAPGSNS. The whole CDR3 protein reads CASSDAPGSNSDYTF. The chain employs TRBV13-1 and TRBJ1-2; weak D call: TRBD1 (5 bases). The missing CDR3 end, 4 residues past where the read stops, is filled in from the germline J gene. This CDR3 is 15 amino acids long. The germline V gene has CDR1 NSHNY and CDR2 SYGAGN. Trimming took off 0 bases at V and 0 bases at J, with 9 bases between the two ends.

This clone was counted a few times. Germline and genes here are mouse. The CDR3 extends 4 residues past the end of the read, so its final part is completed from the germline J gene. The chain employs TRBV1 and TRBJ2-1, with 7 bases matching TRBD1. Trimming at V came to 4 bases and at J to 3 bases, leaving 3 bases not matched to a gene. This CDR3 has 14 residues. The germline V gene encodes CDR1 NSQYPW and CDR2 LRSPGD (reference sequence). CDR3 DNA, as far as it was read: TGCACCTGCAGTGTCGGGACAGCCTATGCT. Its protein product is CTCSVGTAYA. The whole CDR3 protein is CTCSVGTAYAEQFF.

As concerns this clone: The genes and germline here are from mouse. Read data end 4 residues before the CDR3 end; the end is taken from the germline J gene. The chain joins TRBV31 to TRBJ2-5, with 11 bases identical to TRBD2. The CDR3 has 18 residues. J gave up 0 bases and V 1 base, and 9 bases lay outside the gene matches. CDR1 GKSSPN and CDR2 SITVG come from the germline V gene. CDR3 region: CAWSPGDWGKRNQDTQYF. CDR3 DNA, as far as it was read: TGTGCCTGGAGTCCCGGGGACTGGGGGAAGAGGAACCAAGAC.

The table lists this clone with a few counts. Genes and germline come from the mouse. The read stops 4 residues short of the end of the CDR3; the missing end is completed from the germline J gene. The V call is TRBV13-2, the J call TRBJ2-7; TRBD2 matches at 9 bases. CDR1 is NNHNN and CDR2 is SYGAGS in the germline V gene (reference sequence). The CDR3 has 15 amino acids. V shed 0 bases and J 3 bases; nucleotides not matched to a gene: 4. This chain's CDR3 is CASGDAGGGLYEQYF. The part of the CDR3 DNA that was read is TGTGCCAGCGGTGATGCTGGGGGGGGCCTCTAT.

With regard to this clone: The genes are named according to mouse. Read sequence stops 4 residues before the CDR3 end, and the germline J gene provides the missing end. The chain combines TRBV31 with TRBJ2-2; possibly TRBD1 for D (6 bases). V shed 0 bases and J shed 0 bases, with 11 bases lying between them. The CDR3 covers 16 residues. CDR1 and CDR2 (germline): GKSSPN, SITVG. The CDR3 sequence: CAWSLGRTANTGQLYF. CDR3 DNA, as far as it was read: TGTGCCTGGAGTCTAGGGCGGACAGCAAACACCGGG.

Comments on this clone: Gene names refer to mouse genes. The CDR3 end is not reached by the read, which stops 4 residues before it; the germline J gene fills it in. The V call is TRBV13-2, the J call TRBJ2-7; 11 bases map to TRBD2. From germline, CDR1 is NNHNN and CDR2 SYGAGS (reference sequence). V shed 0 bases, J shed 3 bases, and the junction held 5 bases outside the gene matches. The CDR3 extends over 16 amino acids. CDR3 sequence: CASGDGGLGELYEQYF. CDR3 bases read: TGTGCCAGCGGTGATGGGGGACTGGGGGAACTCTAT.

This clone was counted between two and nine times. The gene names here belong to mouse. CDR3 bases read: TGTGCTAGCAGTAGGAACAGCTATGCT. Encoded protein: CASSRNSYA. The complete CDR3 reads CASSRNSYAEQFF. This chain connects TRBV17 to TRBJ2-1; D gene uncertain. From the germline J gene comes the end of the CDR3, since the read stops 4 residues before it. Trimming stripped 3 bases from V and 3 bases from J, with 6 bases between. The germline V gene encodes CDR1 MNHDT and CDR2 YYDKIL. The CDR3 covers 13 residues.

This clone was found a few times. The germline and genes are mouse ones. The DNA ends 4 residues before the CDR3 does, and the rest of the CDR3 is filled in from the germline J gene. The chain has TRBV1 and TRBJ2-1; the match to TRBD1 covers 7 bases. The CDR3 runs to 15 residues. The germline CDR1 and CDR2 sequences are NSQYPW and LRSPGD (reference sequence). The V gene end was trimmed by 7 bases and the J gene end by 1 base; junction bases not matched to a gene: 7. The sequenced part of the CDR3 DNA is TGCACCTGCACCAAGGGACAGAAAAACTATGCT. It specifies CTCTKGQKNYA. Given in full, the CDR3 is CTCTKGQKNYAEQFF.

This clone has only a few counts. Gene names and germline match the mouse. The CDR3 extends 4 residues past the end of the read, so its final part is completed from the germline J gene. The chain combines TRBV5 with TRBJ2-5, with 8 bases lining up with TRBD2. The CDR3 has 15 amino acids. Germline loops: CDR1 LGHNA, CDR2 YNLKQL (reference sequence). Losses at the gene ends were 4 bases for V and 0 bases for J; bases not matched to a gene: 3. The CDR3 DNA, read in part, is TGTGCCAGCAGCCTACTGGGGGTTAACCAAGAC. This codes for CASSLLGVNQD. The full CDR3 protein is CASSLLGVNQDTQYF.

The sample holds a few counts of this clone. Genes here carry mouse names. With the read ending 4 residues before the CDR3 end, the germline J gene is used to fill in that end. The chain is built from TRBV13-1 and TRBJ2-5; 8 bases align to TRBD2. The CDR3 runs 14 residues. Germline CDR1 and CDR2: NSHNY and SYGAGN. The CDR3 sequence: CASSDRGGIDTQYF. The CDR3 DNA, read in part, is TGTGCCAGCAGTGATCGGGGGGGCATCGAC.

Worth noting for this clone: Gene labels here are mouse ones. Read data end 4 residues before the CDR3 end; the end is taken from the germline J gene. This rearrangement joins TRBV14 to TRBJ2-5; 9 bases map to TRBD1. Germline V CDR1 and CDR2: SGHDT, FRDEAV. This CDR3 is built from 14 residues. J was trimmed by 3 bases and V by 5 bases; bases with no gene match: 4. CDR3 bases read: TGTGCCAGCAGGCCCGGGACAGGGCAAGAC. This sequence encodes CASRPGTGQD. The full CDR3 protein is CASRPGTGQDTQYF.

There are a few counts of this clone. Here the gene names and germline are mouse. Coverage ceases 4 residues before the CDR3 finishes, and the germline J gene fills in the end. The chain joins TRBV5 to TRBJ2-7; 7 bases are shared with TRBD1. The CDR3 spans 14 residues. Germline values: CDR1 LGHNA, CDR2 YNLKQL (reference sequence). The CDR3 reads CASSPRQGLYEQYF. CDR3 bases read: TGTGCCAGCAGCCCGCGACAGGGTCTATAT.

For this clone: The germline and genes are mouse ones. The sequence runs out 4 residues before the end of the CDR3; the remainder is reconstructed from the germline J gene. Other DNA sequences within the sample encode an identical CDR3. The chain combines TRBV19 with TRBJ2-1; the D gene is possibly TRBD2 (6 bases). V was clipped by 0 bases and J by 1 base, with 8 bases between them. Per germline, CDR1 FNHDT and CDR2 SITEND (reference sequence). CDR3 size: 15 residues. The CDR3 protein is CASSIGGGNYAEQFF. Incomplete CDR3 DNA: TGTGCCAGCAGTATAGGTGGGGGAAACTATGCT.

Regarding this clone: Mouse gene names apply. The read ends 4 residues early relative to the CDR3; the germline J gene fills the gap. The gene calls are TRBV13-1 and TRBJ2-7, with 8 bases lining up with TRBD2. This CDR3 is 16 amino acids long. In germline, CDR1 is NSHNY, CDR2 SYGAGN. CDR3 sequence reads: CASSDAAGGPNYEQYF. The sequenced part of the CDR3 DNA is TGTGCCAGCAGTGATGCGGCTGGGGGGCCCAATTAT.

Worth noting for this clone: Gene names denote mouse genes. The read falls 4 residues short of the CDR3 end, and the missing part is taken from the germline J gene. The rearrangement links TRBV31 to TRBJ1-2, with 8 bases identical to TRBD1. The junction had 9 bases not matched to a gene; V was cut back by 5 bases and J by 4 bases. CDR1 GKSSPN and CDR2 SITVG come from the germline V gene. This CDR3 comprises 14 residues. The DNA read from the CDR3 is TGTGCCTGGGCCAGGGGGCGCGAGGGCTCC. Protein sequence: CAWARGREGS. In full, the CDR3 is CAWARGREGSDYTF.

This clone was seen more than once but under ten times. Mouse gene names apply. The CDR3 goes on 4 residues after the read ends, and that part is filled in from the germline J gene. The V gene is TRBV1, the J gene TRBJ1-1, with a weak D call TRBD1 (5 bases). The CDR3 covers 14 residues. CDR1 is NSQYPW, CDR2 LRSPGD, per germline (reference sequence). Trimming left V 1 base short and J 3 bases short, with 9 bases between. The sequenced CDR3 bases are TGCACCTGCAGTGCAGGCAGGGTTGACACA. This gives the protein CTCSAGRVDT. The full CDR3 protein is CTCSAGRVDTEVFF. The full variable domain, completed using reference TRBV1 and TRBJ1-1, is VTLLEQNPRWRLVPRGQAVNLRCILKNSQYPWMSWYQQDLQKQLQWLFTLRSPGDKEVKSLPGADYLATRVTDTELRLQVANMSQGRTLYCTCSAGRVDTEVFFGKGTRLTVV.

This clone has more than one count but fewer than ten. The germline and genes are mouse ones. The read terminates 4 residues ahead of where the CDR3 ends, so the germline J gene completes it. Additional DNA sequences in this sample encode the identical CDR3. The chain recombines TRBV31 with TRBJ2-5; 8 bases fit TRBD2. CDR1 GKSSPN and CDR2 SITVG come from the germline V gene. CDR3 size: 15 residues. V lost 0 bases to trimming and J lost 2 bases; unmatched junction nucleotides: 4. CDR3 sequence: CAWSLGGGAQDTQYF. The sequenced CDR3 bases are TGTGCCTGGAGTCTAGGGGGGGGCGCCCAAGAC.

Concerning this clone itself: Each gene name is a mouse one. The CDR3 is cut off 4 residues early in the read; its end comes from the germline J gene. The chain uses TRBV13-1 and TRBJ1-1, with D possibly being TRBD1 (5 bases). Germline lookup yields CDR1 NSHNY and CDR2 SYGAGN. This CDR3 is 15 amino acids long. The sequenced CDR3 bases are TGTGCCAGCAGTGCCCCCGGGACTGGGGGGGGA. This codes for CASSAPGTGGG. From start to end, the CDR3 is CASSAPGTGGGEVFF.

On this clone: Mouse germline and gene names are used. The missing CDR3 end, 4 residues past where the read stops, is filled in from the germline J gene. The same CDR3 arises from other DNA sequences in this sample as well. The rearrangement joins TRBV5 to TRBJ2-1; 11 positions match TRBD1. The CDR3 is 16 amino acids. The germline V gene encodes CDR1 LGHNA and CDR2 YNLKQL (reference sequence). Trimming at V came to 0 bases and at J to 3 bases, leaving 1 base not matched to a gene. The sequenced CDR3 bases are TGTGCCAGCAGCCAAGAGGGGACAGGGGGCTATGCT. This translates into CASSQEGTGGYA. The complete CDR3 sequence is CASSQEGTGGYAEQFF.

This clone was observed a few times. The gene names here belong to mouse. The CDR3: CASSRDNANSDYTF. CDR3 DNA, as far as it was read: TGTGCCAGCTCTCGGGACAATGCAAACTCC. The chain combines TRBV12-1 with TRBJ1-2, with a weak D call TRBD1 (6 bases). The read falls 4 residues short of the CDR3 end, and the missing part is taken from the germline J gene. V gave up 2 bases and J gave up 0 bases, with 9 bases separating them. Germline V gene data show CDR1 as SGHSN and CDR2 as HYEKVE. The CDR3 has 14 residues.